This record concerns one TCR beta chain sequence. Its specificity is unknown. A multiplex PCR was run with 60 Vbeta primers and 13 Jbeta primers. Assay used: immunoSEQ multiplex PCR; TCRdb lists only in-frame clones, some missing. Seen here are over 35,000 clones, approximately 80% observed once, and the top ten hold roughly 1.5%. From germline, CDR1 is LGHNA and CDR2 YSLEER. The CDR3 is 17 residues long. With 0 bases removed from V and 0 bases from J, the gap between germline ends came to 13 bases. This record belongs to a study of cytomegalovirus exposure and HLA in healthy donors. Broader study findings: Later analysis identified a missense DCLRE1C variant that was linked to TCR beta V- and J-gene trimming. Sequencing likely generated an artifact that appeared as a cluster of highly shared sequence variants. Earlier findings revealed that most TCR beta V segments proved productive either about 87% or about 30% of the time. Common viral pathogens were later found to be apparently linked to several of the most significant clusters.

This receptor was identified in a man aged 25-40 years in good health and CMV-seronegative. The V call is TRBV4-3, the J call TRBJ2-3, with D uncertain. Sequenced material: PBMCs. CDR3: CASSQDRLFSSTDTQYF. DNA for the CDR3: TGCGCCAGCAGCCAAGATCGACTCTTCTCAAGCACAGATACGCAGTATTTT.